These 32 T cell receptor beta chains originate from one sample sequenced in a study of cytomegalovirus exposure and HLA in healthy donors. This PCR relied on a set of 60 Vbeta primers and 13 Jbeta primers. Clones were sequenced by immunoSEQ multiplex PCR, and TCRdb holds only the in-frame ones, with some missing. The table shows approximately 180,000 clones, with about 80% occurring only once. The specimen sequenced was PBMCs. The receptors stem from a man aged 40-49 years in good health and CMV-seropositive.

Only a few counts were recorded for this clone. V usage is TRBV2 and J usage is TRBJ2-7; a possible D gene is TRBD2 (5 bases). Trimming took 4 bases from V and 5 from J, leaving 9 bases between them. CDR1 and CDR2 (germline): SNHLY, FYNNEI. The CDR3 runs 12 residues. This chain's CDR3 is CASSGNSDEQYF. CDR3 sequence (DNA): TGTGCCAGCAGTGGGAATAGCGACGAGCAGTACTTC. Supplemented by reference TRBV2 and TRBJ2-7, the full variable domain reads EPEVTQTPSHQVTQMGQEVILRCVPISNHLYFYWYRQILGQKVEFLVSFYNNEISEKSEIFDDQFSVERPDGSNFTLKIRSTKLEDSAMYFCASSGNSDEQYFGPGTRLTVT.

The J gene is TRBJ2-1, the V gene TRBV29-1; 8 nucleotides agree with TRBD2. The CDR3 extends over 13 amino acids. The germline CDR1 and CDR2 sequences are SQVTM and ANQGSEA. J was trimmed by 5 bases and V by 6 bases; bases with no gene match: 6. In DNA, the CDR3 is TGCAGCGTCCCGGGACTAGGGGACAATGAGCAGTTCTTC. Protein: CSVPGLGDNEQFF.

The chain combines TRBV21-1 with TRBJ1-1; TRBD1, the D gene given by the table, was not confirmed from the DNA. TRBV21-1 is deemed a pseudogene. The CDR3 runs 20 residues. The CDR3 coding sequence is TGTGCCAGCAGCAAAGGCAGGATATCCGGGACAGGGGGAGGCACAACTGAAGCTTTCTTT. Translated: CASSKGRISGTGGGTTEAFF.

V and J are TRBV5-1 and TRBJ2-2, with TRBD1 matching over 10 bases. The CDR3 has 15 residues. The V gene's germline CDR1 is SGHRS and CDR2 YFSETQ. V lost 5 bases, J lost 7 bases, and 8 bases stayed unmatched. In nucleotides, the CDR3 is TGCGCCAGCAGTCCGACAGGGGGCATGATCGGGGAGCTGTTTTTT. It codes for CASSPTGGMIGELFF.

This clone was seen once. The chain uses TRBV7-9 and TRBJ2-7; D uncertain. The V gene's germline CDR1 is SEHNR and CDR2 FQNEAQ (reference sequence). V gave up 6 bases and J gave up 5 bases, with 11 bases separating them. The CDR3 runs 12 residues. CDR3 sequence: CASRRNRDEQYF. In nucleotides, the CDR3 is TGTGCCAGCAGGCGAAATCGTGACGAGCAGTACTTC.

The chain couples TRBV5-1 to TRBJ2-5; a weak D match, TRBD2 (6 bases). Germline-derived CDR1 and CDR2 are SGHRS and YFSETQ. V was clipped by 4 bases and J by 1 base, with 8 bases between them. This CDR3 has 13 amino acids. As DNA, the CDR3 is TGCGCCAGCAGCCCGGGGGTCCAAGAGACCCAGTACTTC. Residues: CASSPGVQETQYF.

The genes are TRBV5-1 and TRBJ2-2; 7 bases are shared with TRBD2. The CDR3 consists of 15 residues. Germline V gene data show CDR1 as SGHRS and CDR2 as YFSETQ. Germline trimming cut 1 base from V and 5 bases from J; bases unmatched to any gene: 5. Here the CDR3 reads CASSLRGSATGELFF. Written as DNA, the CDR3 is TGCGCCAGCAGCTTGCGCGGGAGTGCGACCGGGGAGCTGTTTTTT.

The chain recombines TRBV27 with TRBJ2-7; 7 nucleotides agree with TRBD1. J gave up 4 bases and V 3 bases, and 6 bases lay outside the gene matches. The V gene's germline CDR1 is MNHEY and CDR2 SMNVEV (reference sequence). The CDR3 contains 14 residues. The CDR3 is CASSFRDSAYEQYF. DNA for the CDR3: TGTGCCAGCAGTTTCCGGGACAGCGCGTACGAGCAGTACTTC.

The J gene is TRBJ2-1, the V gene TRBV5-1; TRBD2 is a possible D gene (6 bases). The CDR3 runs to 11 residues. Germline V CDR1 and CDR2: SGHRS, YFSETQ. Trimming cost V 2 bases and J 16 bases, with 13 bases left between them. The CDR3 sequence: CASSLTSLQFF. The DNA for the CDR3 is TGCGCCAGCAGCTTAACTAGCCTCCAATTCTTC.

This chain uses TRBV9 with TRBJ2-2, with D possibly TRBD2 on 6 matching bases. There are 14 residues in the CDR3. The germline V gene encodes CDR1 SGDLS and CDR2 YYNGEE. The V end lost 5 bases, the J end lost 6 bases, and 14 bases lay between the germline ends. The DNA of the CDR3 is TGTGCCAGCAGGGGGGGATTAAGTGCCGGGGAGCTGTTTTTT. Translation: CASRGGLSAGELFF.

This clone was found a few times. The chain links TRBV10-3 to TRBJ2-1; 16 bases map to TRBD2. Per the germline V gene, CDR1 is ENHRY and CDR2 is SYGVKD. The CDR3 sequence is 15 residues long. Unmatched junction bases numbered 4, after V lost 10 bases and J lost 4 bases. CDR3 sequence reads: CASGTSGRGYNEQFF. CDR3 bases: TGTGCCAGCGGGACTAGCGGGAGGGGGTACAATGAGCAGTTCTTC.

On this clone itself: One end of the junction fails to match germline, which may point to a read error. This CDR3 is also generated by other DNA sequences in the sample. V gene TRBV6-1 combines with J gene TRBJ2-7; TRBD1 aligns across 9 bases. From germline, CDR1 is MNHNS and CDR2 SASEGT. This CDR3 is 15 amino acids long. The CDR3 is CASSAGTGLFYEQYF. CDR3 coding DNA: TGCGCCAGCAGCGCCGGGACAGGGCTCTTCTACGAGCAGTACTTC.

V usage is TRBV6-5 and J usage is TRBJ2-7, with D tentatively TRBD2 (5 bases). V was clipped by 0 bases and J by 4 bases, with 13 bases between them. Looked up from germline, CDR1 is MNHEY and CDR2 is SVGAGI. The CDR3 is 15 residues long. CDR3 bases: TGTGCCAGCAGTTACTCGAAATTCCGGGGATACGAGCAGTACTTC. Translating it yields CASSYSKFRGYEQYF.

The gene calls are TRBV6-5 and TRBJ2-7; D perhaps matches TRBD2 (5 bases). The CDR3 spans 15 residues. The V gene's germline CDR1 is MNHEY and CDR2 SVGAGI. The V gene lost 0 bases and the J gene lost 0 bases, with 9 bases spanning the gap. For the CDR3, the DNA is TGTGCCAGCAGTTACTCCCAGCGGAGCTCCTACGAGCAGTACTTC. Translating gives CASSYSQRSSYEQYF.

This clone was seen a handful of times. The chain employs TRBV12-2 and TRBJ1-2. TRBV12-2 is an annotated pseudogene. The CDR3 spans 15 residues. CDR3 protein: CASRLARSANYGYTF. Here the CDR3 DNA reads TGTGCAAGTCGCTTAGCCCGGAGCGCTAACTATGGCTACACCTTC.

This chain joins TRBV28 and TRBJ1-5; D not certain. This CDR3 comprises 14 residues. Trimming removed 4 bases at V and 3 bases at J, with 10 bases between. Germline assignment: CDR1 MDHEN and CDR2 SYDVKM. The DNA of the CDR3 is TGTGCCAGCAGTTCTCCGGGATACAATCAGCCCCAGCATTTT. It specifies CASSSPGYNQPQHF.

The CDR3 here is CAISQLTEYEQYF. In DNA, the CDR3 is TGTGCCATCAGTCAACTGACTGAATACGAGCAGTACTTC. V usage is TRBV10-3 and J usage is TRBJ2-7, with unresolved D. The CDR3 totals 13 residues. Germline loops: CDR1 ENHRY, CDR2 SYGVKD. Trimming left V 5 bases short and J 4 bases short, with 12 bases between.

The chain links TRBV18 to TRBJ1-1; 10 bases map to TRBD1. J lost 5 bases, V lost 3 bases, and 9 bases had no gene match. The germline V gene has CDR1 KGHSH and CDR2 LQKENI. This CDR3 spans 16 amino acids. The CDR3 loop reads CASSPRLGQGETEAFF. The DNA for the CDR3 is TGTGCCAGCTCACCTCGATTAGGACAGGGGGAAACTGAAGCTTTCTTT.

The chain is built from TRBV18 and TRBJ1-3, with 10 bases matching TRBD1. The CDR3 sequence is 16 residues long. V lost 3 bases to trimming and J lost 2 bases; unmatched junction nucleotides: 4. Looked up from germline, CDR1 is KGHSH and CDR2 is LQKENI. In nucleotides, the CDR3 is TGTGCCAGCTCACCGGCTGGACAGGGGGCTGGAAACACCATATATTTT. This gives the protein CASSPAGQGAGNTIYF.

This chain uses TRBV7-9 with TRBJ1-2; D remains ambiguous. The CDR3 spans 15 residues. Between the trimmed V and J ends, which lost 5 bases and 0 bases, there was a span of 13 bases. Germline loops: CDR1 SEHNR, CDR2 FQNEAQ (reference sequence). Written as DNA, the CDR3 is TGTGCCAGCAGCCCCCCTGACACCCCTAACTATGGCTACACCTTC. As protein: CASSPPDTPNYGYTF.

V and J are TRBV10-1 and TRBJ2-1, with 8 bases lining up with TRBD2. J was trimmed by 5 bases and V by 7 bases; bases with no gene match: 7. The length of the CDR3 is 14 residues. Per the germline V gene, CDR1 is WNHNN and CDR2 is SYGVQD (reference sequence). DNA of the CDR3: TGCGCCAGCACAGCGGGAGCTAAGGACAATGAGCAGTTCTTC. As protein: CASTAGAKDNEQFF.

V and J are TRBV5-1 and TRBJ2-7; 7 bases align to TRBD2. Per the germline V gene, CDR1 is SGHRS and CDR2 is YFSETQ. This CDR3 region has 14 residues. Germline trimming cut 1 base from V and 5 bases from J; bases unmatched to any gene: 6. The CDR3 DNA is TGCGCCAGCAGCTTGATGGGGGGGTCTAACGAGCAGTACTTC. Its protein is CASSLMGGSNEQYF.

DNA for the CDR3: TGTGCCAGCAGCCCCCCCGACAGGATGGCCCAGTACTTC. This sequence encodes CASSPPDRMAQYF. This sequence joins TRBV11-3 and TRBJ2-5; tentatively, D is TRBD1 (6 bases). The CDR3 loop spans 13 amino acids. V dropped 5 bases and J dropped 9 bases, with 16 bases sitting between them. In germline, CDR1 is SGHNT, CDR2 YENEEA.

This chain joins TRBV5-1 and TRBJ2-1; the D gene is possibly TRBD1 (6 bases). Germline loops: CDR1 SGHRS, CDR2 YFSETQ. V lost 1 base to trimming and J lost 5 bases, with 10 bases between them. CDR3 size: 14 residues. CDR3 in amino acids: CASSLSGANNEQFF. CDR3 nucleotide sequence: TGCGCCAGCAGCTTGTCAGGGGCCAACAATGAGCAGTTCTTC.

The chain joins TRBV30 to TRBJ1-5, with TRBD1 matching over 7 bases. This CDR3 is 14 amino acids long. The germline gives CDR1 GTSNPN, CDR2 SVGIG (reference sequence). J lost 0 bases, V lost 4 bases, and 3 bases had no gene match. In DNA, the CDR3 is TGTGCCTGGAATACAGGGGTTAGCAATCAGCCCCAGCATTTT. It specifies CAWNTGVSNQPQHF.

This chain connects TRBV10-3 to TRBJ1-5; perhaps TRBD1 as D (5 bases). V was trimmed by 6 bases and J by 6 bases, leaving 30 bases between them. This CDR3 region has 19 residues. Germline lookup yields CDR1 ENHRY and CDR2 SYGVKD. For the CDR3, the DNA is TGTGCCATCAGCCCATCACTGGCTCAGGGCCTCGCCGGGGGTCAGCCCCAGCATTTT. Translation gives CAISPSLAQGLAGGQPQHF.

The CDR3 region has the DNA TGTGCCAGCAGTGTGAGGACTCGGAGTGGCTACACCTTC. This codes for CASSVRTRSGYTF. The chain employs TRBV6-1 and TRBJ1-2; D unclear. Trimming stripped 4 bases from V and 7 bases from J, with 13 bases between. Germline CDR1 is MNHNS and CDR2 is SASEGT. CDR3 length: 13 residues.

This chain uses TRBV9 with TRBJ1-4; D not resolved. This CDR3 spans 14 amino acids. Trimming shortened V by 0 bases and J by 8 bases, and 11 bases separated the two germline ends. Germline CDR1 is SGDLS and CDR2 is YYNGEE. CDR3 region: CASSVGSESEKLFF. DNA of the CDR3: TGTGCCAGCAGCGTAGGATCCGAAAGCGAAAAACTGTTTTTT. Full variable domain (missing parts from reference TRBV9 and TRBJ1-4): DSGVTQTPKHLITATGQRVTLRCSPRSGDLSVYWYQQSLDQGLQFLIQYYNGEERAKGNILERFSAQQFPDLHSELNLSSLELGDSALYFCASSVGSESEKLFFGSGTQLSVL.

The chain has TRBV5-6 and TRBJ2-7; TRBD2 agrees at 13 bases. V was pared by 4 bases and J by 2 bases, with 12 bases of the junction left unmatched. CDR1 and CDR2 (germline): SGHDT, YYEEEE. The CDR3 length is 18 residues. The chain's CDR3 is CASSPERTSGSRTYEQYF. The CDR3 DNA follows: TGTGCCAGCAGCCCCGAACGGACTAGCGGGAGCCGGACCTACGAGCAGTACTTC.

This clone was counted once. The gene calls are TRBV4-1 and TRBJ2-1; 11 positions match TRBD2. J lost 0 bases, V lost 2 bases, and 12 bases had no gene match. Germline V lookup: CDR1 MGHRA, CDR2 YSYEKL. The CDR3 has 20 amino acids. CDR3 sequence: CASSQRVAGGSSSSYNEQFF. CDR3 sequence (DNA): TGCGCCAGCAGCCAACGGGTAGCGGGAGGGTCCTCAAGCTCCTACAATGAGCAGTTCTTC.

V gene TRBV7-9 combines with J gene TRBJ2-3, with 10 bases identical to TRBD2. The germline V gene encodes CDR1 SEHNR and CDR2 FQNEAQ (reference sequence). This CDR3 spans 18 amino acids. V was clipped by 4 bases and J by 4 bases; unmatched bases: 14. DNA of the CDR3: TGTGCCAGCAGCTCACCTAGCGGGAGCCCTCTAAGGGCAGATACGCAGTATTTT. Translation: CASSSPSGSPLRADTQYF.

V and J are TRBV29-1 and TRBJ2-1, with 7 positions matching TRBD2. The CDR3 spans 14 residues. V lost 5 bases to trimming and J lost 5 bases; unmatched junction nucleotides: 9. The germline V gene encodes CDR1 SQVTM and CDR2 ANQGSEA. CDR3 region: CSVLREYLHNEQFF. CDR3 coding DNA: TGCAGCGTTTTGCGGGAGTACCTCCACAATGAGCAGTTCTTC.